These 10 T cell receptor beta chains were sequenced from one sample in a study of beta chain features in type 1 diabetes. TCRB transcripts that were expressed got sequenced, as all of the isolated RNA had been reverse transcribed. The repertoire was sequenced with immunoSEQ multiplex PCR; TCRdb's copy has only in-frame clones and lacks some. Of roughly 450,000 clones detected, approximately 10% appear once; the ten largest clones hold about 0.042%. Sequenced sample: naive CD4+ T cells from blood. Source of these receptors: a woman in her late teens or twenties in good health.

This clone was observed a few times. The chain has TRBV7-9 and TRBJ1-1; no reliable D call. This CDR3 is built from 14 residues. V was cut by 1 base and J by 0 bases, with 6 bases left in between. CDR1 SEHNR and CDR2 FQNEAQ come from the germline V gene (reference sequence). CDR3 sequence reads: CASSLGWMNTEAFF. Written as DNA, the CDR3 is TGTGCCAGCAGCTTAGGGTGGATGAACACTGAAGCTTTCTTT.

The DNA for the CDR3 is TGTGCCAGCAGACCCAGGGGCCCCACAGATACGCAGTATTTT. Its translation: CASRPRGPTDTQYF. This chain joins TRBV7-6 and TRBJ2-3; weak D call: TRBD1 (6 bases). The CDR3 sequence is 14 residues long. Deletions cut 6 bases from V and 2 bases from J, with 12 bases between. Germline V gives CDR1 SGHVS, CDR2 FNYEAQ.

Comment on this clone: Other DNA sequences from this sample encode an identical CDR3 as well. The V and J genes are TRBV7-9 and TRBJ1-2; possibly TRBD1 for D (6 bases). Between the trimmed V and J ends, which lost 4 bases and 2 bases, there was a span of 8 bases. Per germline, CDR1 SEHNR and CDR2 FQNEAQ (reference sequence). The CDR3 runs to 13 residues. The CDR3 bases are TGTGCCAGCAGCTGGACAGAAAACTATGGCTACACCTTC. Amino acid sequence: CASSWTENYGYTF.

This clone was picked up a small number of times. V usage is TRBV9 and J usage is TRBJ2-3; D uncertain. The V gene lost 4 bases and the J gene lost 1 base, with 16 bases spanning the gap. Germline values: CDR1 SGDLS, CDR2 YYNGEE. This CDR3 has 16 amino acids. The CDR3 loop is CASSFDGRLGTDTQYF. CDR3 nucleotide sequence: TGTGCCAGCAGCTTCGACGGTAGGTTGGGCACAGATACGCAGTATTTT. Together with reference TRBV9 and TRBJ2-3, the CDR3 gives the full variable domain: DSGVTQTPKHLITATGQRVTLRCSPRSGDLSVYWYQQSLDQGLQFLIQYYNGEERAKGNILERFSAQQFPDLHSELNLSSLELGDSALYFCASSFDGRLGTDTQYFGPGTRLTVL.

V usage is TRBV20-1 and J usage is TRBJ2-7; D gene unclear. Trimming pared 6 bases from V and 6 bases from J, leaving 12 bases between. The CDR3 is 11 amino acids. From germline, CDR1 is DFQATT and CDR2 SNEGSKA (reference sequence). The CDR3 sequence: CSATSPTEQYV. The CDR3 DNA follows: TGCAGTGCCACATCACCCACCGAGCAGTACGTC.

The V and J genes are TRBV7-2 and TRBJ2-7, with D possibly TRBD2 on 5 matching bases. The CDR3 is made up of 12 amino acids. V lost 5 bases and J 4 bases, leaving 9 bases between the germline ends. CDR1 and CDR2 (germline): SGHTA, FQGNSA. This CDR3 is CASSPREYEQYV. Here the CDR3 DNA reads TGTGCCAGCAGCCCGAGGGAGTACGAGCAGTACGTC.

In its sample, this clone was seen a few times. The V call is TRBV4-3, the J call TRBJ2-5; D may be TRBD1 (5 bases). This CDR3 is 13 amino acids long. Germline lookup yields CDR1 LGHNA and CDR2 YSLEER. Trimming pared 0 bases from V and 7 bases from J, leaving 9 bases between. CDR3 amino acids: CASSQEAQGTQYF. DNA for the CDR3: TGCGCCAGCAGCCAAGAGGCTCAGGGGACCCAGTACTTC.

In this sample, this clone turned up a few times. The V and J genes are TRBV30 and TRBJ2-7; TRBD1 matches at 8 bases. V lost 3 bases and J lost 3; bases outside the gene matches: 7. Germline V lookup: CDR1 GTSNPN, CDR2 SVGIG (reference sequence). The CDR3 is 14 amino acids. CDR3 nucleotide sequence: TGTGCCTGGAGAAGCGCAGGGGGCGGCTACGAGCAGTACTTC. Its translation is CAWRSAGGGYEQYF.

This clone has only a few counts. The chain carries TRBV4-1 and TRBJ2-1; TRBD1 matches at 8 bases. This CDR3 comprises 16 residues. After removal of 1 base from V and 7 bases from J, the junction contained 9 bases not matched to a gene. Germline assignment: CDR1 MGHRA and CDR2 YSYEKL. DNA for the CDR3: TGCGCCAGCAGCCAAGCAGGACAGGGAGCCGGGAATGAGCAGTTCTTC. Translation: CASSQAGQGAGNEQFF.

This clone was found a few times. This chain connects TRBV5-1 to TRBJ2-5; D not certain. The ends were cut back, 1 base at V and 5 bases at J, with 12 bases in the middle. CDR1 is SGHRS, CDR2 YFSETQ, per germline. CDR3 length equals 14 residues. The CDR3: CASSLQSKVETQYF. The CDR3 coding sequence is TGCGCCAGCAGCTTGCAATCTAAGGTCGAGACCCAGTACTTC.